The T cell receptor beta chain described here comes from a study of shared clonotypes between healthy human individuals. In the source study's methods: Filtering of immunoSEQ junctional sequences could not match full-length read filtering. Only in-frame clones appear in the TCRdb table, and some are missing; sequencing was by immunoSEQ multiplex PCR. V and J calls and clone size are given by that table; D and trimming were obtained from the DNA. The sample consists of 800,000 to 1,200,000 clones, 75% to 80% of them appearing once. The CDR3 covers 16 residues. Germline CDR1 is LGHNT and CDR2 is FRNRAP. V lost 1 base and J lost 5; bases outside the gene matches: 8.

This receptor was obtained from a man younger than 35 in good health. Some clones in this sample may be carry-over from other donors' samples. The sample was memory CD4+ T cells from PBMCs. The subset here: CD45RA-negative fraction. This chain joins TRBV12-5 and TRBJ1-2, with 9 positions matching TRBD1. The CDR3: CASGLARGTGMYGYTF. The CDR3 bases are TGTGCTAGTGGTTTGGCCAGGGGGACAGGGATGTATGGCTACACCTTC.